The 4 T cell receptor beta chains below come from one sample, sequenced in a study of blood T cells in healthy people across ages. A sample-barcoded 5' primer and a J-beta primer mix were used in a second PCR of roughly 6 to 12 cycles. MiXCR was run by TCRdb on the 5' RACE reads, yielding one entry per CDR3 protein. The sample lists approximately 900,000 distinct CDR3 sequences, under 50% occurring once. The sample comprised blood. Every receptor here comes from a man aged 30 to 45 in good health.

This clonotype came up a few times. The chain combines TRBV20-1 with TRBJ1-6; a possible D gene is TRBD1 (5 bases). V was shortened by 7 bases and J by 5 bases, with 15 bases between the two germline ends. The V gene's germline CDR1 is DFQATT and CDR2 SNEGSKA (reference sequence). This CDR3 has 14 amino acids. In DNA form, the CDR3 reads TGCAGTGTCCCGTCCCGGGGGAATAATTCACCCCTCCACTTT. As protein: CSVPSRGNNSPLHF.

The CDR3 is CASTRYYEQYF. CDR3 DNA sequence: TGTGCCAGCACGAGATACTACGAGCAGTACTTC. The chain links TRBV7-9 to TRBJ2-7; D not resolved. Germline V lookup: CDR1 SEHNR, CDR2 FQNEAQ (reference sequence). Trimming removed 7 bases from V and 3 bases from J, with 7 bases in between. This CDR3 is built from 11 residues.

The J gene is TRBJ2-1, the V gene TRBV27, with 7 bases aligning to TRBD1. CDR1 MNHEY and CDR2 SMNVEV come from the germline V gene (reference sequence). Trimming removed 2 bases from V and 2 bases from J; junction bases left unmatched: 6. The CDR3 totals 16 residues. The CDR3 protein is CASSLDRAITYNEQFF. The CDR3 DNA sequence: TGTGCCAGCAGTTTAGACAGGGCCATAACCTACAATGAGCAGTTCTTC.

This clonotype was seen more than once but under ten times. CDR3 sequence reads: CASSPREGYHEQFF. In nucleotides, the CDR3 is TGTGCCAGCAGTCCCCGGGAGGGGTACCATGAGCAGTTCTTC. The chain is built from TRBV12-3 or TRBV12-4 and TRBJ2-1; 8 bases fit TRBD2. The CDR3 has 14 residues. V was pared by 5 bases and J by 8 bases, with 8 bases of the junction left unmatched.